This T cell receptor (beta chain) was identified in a study of cytomegalovirus exposure and HLA in healthy donors. Repertoires were generated with immunoSEQ multiplex PCR, while TCRdb's copy carries only in-frame clones and drops some. The table lists about 140,000 clones, about nine tenths of them singletons. A remark on this clone: The antigen is unknown.

Findings of the study overall: A subsequent analysis found that TCR clusters from the first cohort also tended to co-occur in the 90 to 150 validation repertoires, with 94% of cluster scores above 0.

The CDR3 is 16 amino acids. V was clipped by 7 bases and J by 2 bases; unmatched bases: 10. CDR1 is SNHLY, CDR2 FYNNEI, per germline. The sequence was collected from a man in his late teens or twenties in good health and CMV-seronegative. The sequenced material came from PBMCs. V is TRBV2 and J is TRBJ2-1; TRBD2 matches 8 bases. CDR3 in amino acids: CASKGLLAGTYNEQFF. The CDR3 nucleotides are TGTGCCAGCAAGGGCCTTTTAGCGGGGACCTACAATGAGCAGTTCTTC.